What follows are 2 T cell receptor beta chains derived from one specimen sequenced in a study of cytomegalovirus exposure and HLA in healthy donors. PCR used 60 Vbeta primers and 13 Jbeta primers. The repertoire was sequenced with immunoSEQ multiplex PCR; TCRdb's copy has only in-frame clones and lacks some. The top ten hold about 4.6% of the sample, which has almost 200,000 clones, roughly 78% seen once. The sequenced material came from PBMCs. The receptors derive from a woman aged 25 to 39 in good health and CMV-seropositive.

This clone was seen more than once but under ten times. The rearrangement joins TRBV4-1 to TRBJ2-7; no clear D. Trimming left V 0 bases short and J 5 bases short, with 8 bases between. Per germline, CDR1 MGHRA and CDR2 YSYEKL. The CDR3 loop spans 13 amino acids. The DNA for the CDR3 is TGCGCCAGCAGCCAAGACAATCAGGACGAGCAGTACTTC. Its protein product is CASSQDNQDEQYF.

V is TRBV9 and J is TRBJ1-1; 7 bases map to TRBD1. The V gene end was trimmed by 0 bases and the J gene end by 4 bases; junction bases not matched to a gene: 6. Looked up from germline, CDR1 is SGDLS and CDR2 is YYNGEE. The CDR3 sequence is 15 residues long. The CDR3 here is CASSVDSRGLTEAFF. In nucleotides, the CDR3 is TGTGCCAGCAGCGTAGATTCAAGGGGGCTCACTGAAGCTTTCTTT. Drawing the rest from reference TRBV9 and TRBJ1-1, the complete variable domain is DSGVTQTPKHLITATGQRVTLRCSPRSGDLSVYWYQQSLDQGLQFLIQYYNGEERAKGNILERFSAQQFPDLHSELNLSSLELGDSALYFCASSVDSRGLTEAFFGQGTRLTVV.